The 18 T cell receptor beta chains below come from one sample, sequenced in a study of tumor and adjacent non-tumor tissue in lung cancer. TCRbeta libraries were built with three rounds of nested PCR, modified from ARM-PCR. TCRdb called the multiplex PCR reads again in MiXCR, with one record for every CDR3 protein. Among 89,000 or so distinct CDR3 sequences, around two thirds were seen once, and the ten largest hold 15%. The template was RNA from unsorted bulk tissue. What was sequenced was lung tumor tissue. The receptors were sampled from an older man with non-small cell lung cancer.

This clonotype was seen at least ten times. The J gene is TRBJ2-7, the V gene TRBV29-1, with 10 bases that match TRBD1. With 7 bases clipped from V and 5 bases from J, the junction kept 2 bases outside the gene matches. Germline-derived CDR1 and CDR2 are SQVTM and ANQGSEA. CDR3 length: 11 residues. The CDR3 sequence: CSGGTGDEQYF. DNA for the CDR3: TGCAGCGGGGGGACAGGGGACGAGCAGTACTTC.

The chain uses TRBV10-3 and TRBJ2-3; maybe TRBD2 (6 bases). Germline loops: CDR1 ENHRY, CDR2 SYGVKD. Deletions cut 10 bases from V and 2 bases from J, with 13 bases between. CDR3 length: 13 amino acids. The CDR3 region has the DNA TGTGCCACAGGAGGGATGGACACAGATACGCAGTATTTT. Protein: CATGGMDTDTQYF.

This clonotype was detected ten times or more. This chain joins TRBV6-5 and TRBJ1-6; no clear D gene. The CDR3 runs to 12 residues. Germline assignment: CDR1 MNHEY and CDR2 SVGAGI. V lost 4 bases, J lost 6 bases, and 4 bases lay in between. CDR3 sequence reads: CASSFRNSPLHF. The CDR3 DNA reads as TGTGCCAGCAGTTTTCGTAATTCACCCCTCCACTTT.

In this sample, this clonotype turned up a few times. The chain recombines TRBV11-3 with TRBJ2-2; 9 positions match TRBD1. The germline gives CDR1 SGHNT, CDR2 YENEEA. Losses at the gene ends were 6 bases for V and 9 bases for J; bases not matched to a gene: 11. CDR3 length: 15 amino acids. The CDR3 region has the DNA TGTGCCAGCAGTTTCGGACAGGGGTTTTCCTGGGAGCTGTTTTTT. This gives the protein CASSFGQGFSWELFF.

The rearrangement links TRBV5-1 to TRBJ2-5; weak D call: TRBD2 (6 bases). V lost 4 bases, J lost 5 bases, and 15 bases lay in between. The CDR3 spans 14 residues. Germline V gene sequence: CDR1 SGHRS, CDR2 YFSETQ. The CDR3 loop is CASSPGLGMETQYF. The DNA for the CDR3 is TGCGCCAGCAGCCCGGGACTGGGAATGGAGACCCAGTACTTC. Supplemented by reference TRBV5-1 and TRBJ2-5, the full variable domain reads KAGVTQTPRYLIKTRGQQVTLSCSPISGHRSVSWYQQTPGQGLQFLFEYFSETQRNKGNFPGRFSGRQFSNSRSEMNVSTLELGDSALYLCASSPGLGMETQYFGPGTRLLVL.

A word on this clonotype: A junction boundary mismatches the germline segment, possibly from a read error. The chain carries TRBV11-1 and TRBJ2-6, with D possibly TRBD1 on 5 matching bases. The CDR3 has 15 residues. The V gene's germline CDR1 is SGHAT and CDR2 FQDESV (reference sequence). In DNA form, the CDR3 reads TGTGCCAACAGTATGGGTGTTAGTGGGGCCAACCTCCTGACTTTC. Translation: CANSMGVSGANLLTF. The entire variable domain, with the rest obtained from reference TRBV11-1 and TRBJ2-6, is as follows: EAEVAQSPRYKITEKSQAVAFWCDPISGHATLYWYRQILGQGPELLVQFQDESVVDDSQLPKDRFSAERLKGVDSTLKIQPAELGDSAMYLCANSMGVSGANLLTFGAGSRLTVL.

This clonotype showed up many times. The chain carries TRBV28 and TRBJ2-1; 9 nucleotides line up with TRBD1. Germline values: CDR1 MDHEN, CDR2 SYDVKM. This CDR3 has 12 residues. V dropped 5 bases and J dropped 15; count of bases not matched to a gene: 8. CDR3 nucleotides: TGTGCCAGCAGTCTGATTACAGGGGGCCGGTTCTTC. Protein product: CASSLITGGRFF.

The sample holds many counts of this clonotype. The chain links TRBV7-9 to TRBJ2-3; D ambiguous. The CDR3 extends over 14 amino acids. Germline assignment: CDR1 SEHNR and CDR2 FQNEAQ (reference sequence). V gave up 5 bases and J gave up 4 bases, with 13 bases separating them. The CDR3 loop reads CASSPPLAPDTQYF. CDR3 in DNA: TGTGCCAGCAGCCCGCCCTTGGCCCCAGATACGCAGTATTTT.

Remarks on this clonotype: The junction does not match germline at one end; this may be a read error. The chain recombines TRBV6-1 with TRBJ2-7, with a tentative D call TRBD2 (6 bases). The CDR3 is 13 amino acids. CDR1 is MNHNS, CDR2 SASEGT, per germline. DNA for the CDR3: TGTGCCAGCGGTGTGGAGGGATCCTACGTGCAGTACTTC. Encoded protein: CASGVEGSYVQYF.

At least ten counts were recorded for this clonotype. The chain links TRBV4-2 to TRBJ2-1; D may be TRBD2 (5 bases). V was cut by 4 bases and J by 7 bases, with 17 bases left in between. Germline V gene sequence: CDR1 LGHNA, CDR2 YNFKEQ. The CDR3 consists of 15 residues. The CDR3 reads CASSRRGSSRNEQFF. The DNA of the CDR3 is TGTGCCAGCAGCCGCCGAGGGAGTTCTCGGAATGAGCAGTTCTTC.

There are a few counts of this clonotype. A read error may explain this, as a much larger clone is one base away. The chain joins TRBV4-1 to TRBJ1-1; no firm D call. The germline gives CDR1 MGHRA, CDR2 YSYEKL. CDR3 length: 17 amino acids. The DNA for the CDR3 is TGCACCAGCAGCCCCAAGGGTGGGTATGAGATGAACACTGAAGCTTTCTTT. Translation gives CTSSPKGGYEMNTEAFF.

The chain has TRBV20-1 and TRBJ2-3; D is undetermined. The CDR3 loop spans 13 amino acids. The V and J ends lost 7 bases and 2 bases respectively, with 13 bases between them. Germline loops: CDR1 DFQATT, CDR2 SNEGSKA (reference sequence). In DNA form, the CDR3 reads TGCAGTGTTAGTGACCAGGCCACAGATACGCAGTATTTT. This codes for CSVSDQATDTQYF.

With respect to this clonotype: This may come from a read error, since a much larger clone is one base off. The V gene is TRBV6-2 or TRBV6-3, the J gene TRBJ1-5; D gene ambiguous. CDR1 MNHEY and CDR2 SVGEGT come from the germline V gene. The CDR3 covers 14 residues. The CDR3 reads CANSYGELRQPQHF. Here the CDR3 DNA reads TGTGCCAACAGTTACGGAGAGCTACGTCAGCCCCAGCATTTT.

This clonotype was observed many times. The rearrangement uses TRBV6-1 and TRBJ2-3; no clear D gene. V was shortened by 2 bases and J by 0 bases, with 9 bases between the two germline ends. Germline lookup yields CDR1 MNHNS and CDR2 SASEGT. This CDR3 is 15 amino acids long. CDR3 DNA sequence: TGTGCCAGCAGTGAACGGCCCCGGAGCACAGATACGCAGTATTTT. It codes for CASSERPRSTDTQYF.

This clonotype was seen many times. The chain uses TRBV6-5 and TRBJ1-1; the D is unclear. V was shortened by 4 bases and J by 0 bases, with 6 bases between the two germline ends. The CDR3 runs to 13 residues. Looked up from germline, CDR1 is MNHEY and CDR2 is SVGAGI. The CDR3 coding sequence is TGTGCCAGCAGTTCGTGGTTGAACACTGAAGCTTTCTTT. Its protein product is CASSSWLNTEAFF.

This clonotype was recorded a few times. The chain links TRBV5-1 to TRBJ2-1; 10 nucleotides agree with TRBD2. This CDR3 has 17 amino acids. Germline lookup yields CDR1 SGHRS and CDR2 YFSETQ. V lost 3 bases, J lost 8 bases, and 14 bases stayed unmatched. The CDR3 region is CASSSIPTSGARHEQFF. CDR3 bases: TGCGCCAGCAGCTCCATTCCTACTAGCGGGGCCAGGCATGAGCAGTTCTTC.

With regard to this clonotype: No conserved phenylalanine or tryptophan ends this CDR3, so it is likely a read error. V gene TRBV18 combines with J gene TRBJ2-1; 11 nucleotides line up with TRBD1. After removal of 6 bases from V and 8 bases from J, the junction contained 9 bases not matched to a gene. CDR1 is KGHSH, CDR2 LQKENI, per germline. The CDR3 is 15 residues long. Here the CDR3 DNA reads TGTGCCAGCTCCCGGCTCGGGACAGGGGGGGATGAGCAGTTCCTC. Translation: CASSRLGTGGDEQFL.

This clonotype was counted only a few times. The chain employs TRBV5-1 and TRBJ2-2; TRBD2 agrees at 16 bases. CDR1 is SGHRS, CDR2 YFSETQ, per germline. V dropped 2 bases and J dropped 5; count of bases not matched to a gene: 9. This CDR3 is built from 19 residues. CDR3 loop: CASSLLPGLAGGRTGELFF. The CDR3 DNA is TGCGCCAGCAGCTTACTACCGGGACTAGCGGGGGGGCGAACCGGGGAGCTGTTTTTT.